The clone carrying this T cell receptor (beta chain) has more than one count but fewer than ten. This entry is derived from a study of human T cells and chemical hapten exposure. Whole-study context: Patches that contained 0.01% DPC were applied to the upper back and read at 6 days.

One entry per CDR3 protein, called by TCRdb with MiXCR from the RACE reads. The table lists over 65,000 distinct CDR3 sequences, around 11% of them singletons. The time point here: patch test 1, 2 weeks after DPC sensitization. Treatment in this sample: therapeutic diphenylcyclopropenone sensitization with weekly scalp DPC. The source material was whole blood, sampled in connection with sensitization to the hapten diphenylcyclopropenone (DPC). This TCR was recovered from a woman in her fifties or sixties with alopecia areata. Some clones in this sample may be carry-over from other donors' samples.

CDR3 nucleotides: TGTGCCAGCAGCCCAGAGGTCTCTGGGGCCAACGTCCTGACTTTC. Its protein is CASSPEVSGANVLTF. V gene TRBV7-3 combines with J gene TRBJ2-6; unclear D gene. In germline, CDR1 is SGHTA, CDR2 FQGTGA. V was trimmed by 5 bases and J by 0 bases, leaving 8 bases between them. This CDR3 contains 15 residues. Full variable domain (outside the CDR3, taken from reference TRBV7-3 and TRBJ2-6): GAGVSQTPSNKVTEKGKYVELRCDPISGHTALYWYRQSLGQGPEFLIYFQGTGAADDSGLPNDRFFAVRPEGSVSTLKIQRTERGDSAVYLCASSPEVSGANVLTFGAGSRLTVL.